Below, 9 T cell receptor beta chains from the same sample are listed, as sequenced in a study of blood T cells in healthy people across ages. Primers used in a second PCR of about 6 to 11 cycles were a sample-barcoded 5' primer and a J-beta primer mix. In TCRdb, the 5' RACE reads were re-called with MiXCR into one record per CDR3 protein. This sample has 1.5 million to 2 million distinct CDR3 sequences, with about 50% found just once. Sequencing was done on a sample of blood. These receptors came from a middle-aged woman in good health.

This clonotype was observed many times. DNA of the CDR3: TGCAGCGTTGTTTCGGAGACCCAGTACTTC. Amino acid sequence: CSVVSETQYF. The chain uses TRBV29-1 and TRBJ2-5; no definite D call. Trimming shortened V by 4 bases and J by 5 bases, and 5 bases separated the two germline ends. The germline gives CDR1 SQVTM, CDR2 ANQGSEA. This CDR3 has 10 amino acids.

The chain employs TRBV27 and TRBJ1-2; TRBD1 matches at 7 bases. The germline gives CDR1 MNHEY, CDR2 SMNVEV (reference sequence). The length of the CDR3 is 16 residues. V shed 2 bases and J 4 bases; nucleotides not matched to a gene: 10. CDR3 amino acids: CASSLGTDAGVYGYTF. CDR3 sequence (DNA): TGTGCCAGCAGTTTAGGGACAGACGCTGGCGTCTATGGCTACACCTTC.

CDR3 sequence (DNA): TGTGCTAGTGGTCCCGGGACTAGCGGGGGGACAGATACGCAGTATTTT. Residues: CASGPGTSGGTDTQYF. This chain joins TRBV12-5 and TRBJ2-3, with 15 bases lining up with TRBD2. Germline CDR1 LGHNT, CDR2 FRNRAP. The CDR3 length is 16 residues. V lost 5 bases, J lost 3 bases, and 3 bases stayed unmatched.

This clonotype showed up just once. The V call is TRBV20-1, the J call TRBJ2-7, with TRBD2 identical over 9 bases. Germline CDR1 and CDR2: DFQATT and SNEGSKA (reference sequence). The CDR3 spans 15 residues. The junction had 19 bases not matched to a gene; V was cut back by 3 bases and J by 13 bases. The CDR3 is CSARAGGRRQETQYF. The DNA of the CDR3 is TGCAGTGCTAGGGCGGGGGGGCGTCGGCAAGAGACCCAATACTTC.

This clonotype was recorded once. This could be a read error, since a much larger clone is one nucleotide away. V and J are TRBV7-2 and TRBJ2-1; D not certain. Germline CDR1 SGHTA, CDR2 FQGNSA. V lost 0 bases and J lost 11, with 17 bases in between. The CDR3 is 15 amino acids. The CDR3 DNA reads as TGTGCCAGCAGCTTAGCATTGCGGCAACGTGATAAGCAGTTCTTC. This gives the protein CASSLALRQRDKQFF. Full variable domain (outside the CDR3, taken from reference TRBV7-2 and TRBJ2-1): GAGVSQSPSNKVTEKGKDVELRCDPISGHTALYWYRQSLGQGLEFLIYFQGNSAPDKSGLPSDRFSAERTGGSVSTLTIQRTQQEDSAVYLCASSLALRQRDKQFFGPGTRLTVL.

In DNA form, the CDR3 reads TGTGCCAGCACTTTGACAGGGGGAGAGACCCAGTACTTC. It is translated as CASTLTGGETQYF. This rearrangement joins TRBV2 to TRBJ2-7; TRBD1 matches 9 bases. The end of the DNA aligns better with TRBJ2-5, so the J call may be wrong. The V gene's germline CDR1 is SNHLY and CDR2 FYNNEI. This CDR3 spans 13 amino acids.

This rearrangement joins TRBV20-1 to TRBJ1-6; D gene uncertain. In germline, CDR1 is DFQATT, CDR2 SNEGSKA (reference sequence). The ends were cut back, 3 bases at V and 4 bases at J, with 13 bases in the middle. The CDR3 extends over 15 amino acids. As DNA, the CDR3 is TGCAGTGCTAGTAGGGCGGCACTATATAATTCACCCCTCCACTTT. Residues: CSASRAALYNSPLHF.

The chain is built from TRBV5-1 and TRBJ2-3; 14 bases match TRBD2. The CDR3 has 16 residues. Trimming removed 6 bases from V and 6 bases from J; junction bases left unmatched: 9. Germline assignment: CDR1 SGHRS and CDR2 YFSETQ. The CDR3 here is CASNRGTSGGPDTQYF. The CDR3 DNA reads TGCGCCAGCAACCGAGGGACTAGCGGGGGCCCGGATACGCAGTATTTT.

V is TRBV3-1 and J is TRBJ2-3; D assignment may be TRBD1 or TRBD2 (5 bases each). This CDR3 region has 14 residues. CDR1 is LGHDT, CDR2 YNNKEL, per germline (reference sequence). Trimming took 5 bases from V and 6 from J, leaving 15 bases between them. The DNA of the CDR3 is TGTGCCAGCAGCGGGGACCGCCCCACTGATACGCAGTATTTT. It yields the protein CASSGDRPTDTQYF.